The entry below gives a single T cell receptor beta chain sequence along with its context. No antigen is known for it. UMIs containing a 6-nucleotide sample barcode were added via template switching. TCRdb reprocessed the 5' RACE reads; each CDR3 protein has one entry and no DNA is given. The sample has about 420,000 distinct CDR3 sequences, and its top ten clones hold 2% to 3%. This entry comes from a study of monozygotic twins with inflammatory bowel disease. General observations from the study: No distinction between different T cell subtypes was possible. Immunosuppressive treatments were not uniform, and this may have added variability to patient repertoires.

Germline V CDR1 and CDR2: SGHAT, FQNNGV. This CDR3 has 17 residues. This TCR was sampled from a human donor with ulcerative colitis or Crohn's disease, or a healthy co-twin of an affected twin (not recorded which). Material: blood. The rearrangement links TRBV11-2 to TRBJ2-7; the TCRdb D gene call, TRBD2, has no DNA to confirm it. The CDR3 region is CASSPSGLAGGRAEQYF.